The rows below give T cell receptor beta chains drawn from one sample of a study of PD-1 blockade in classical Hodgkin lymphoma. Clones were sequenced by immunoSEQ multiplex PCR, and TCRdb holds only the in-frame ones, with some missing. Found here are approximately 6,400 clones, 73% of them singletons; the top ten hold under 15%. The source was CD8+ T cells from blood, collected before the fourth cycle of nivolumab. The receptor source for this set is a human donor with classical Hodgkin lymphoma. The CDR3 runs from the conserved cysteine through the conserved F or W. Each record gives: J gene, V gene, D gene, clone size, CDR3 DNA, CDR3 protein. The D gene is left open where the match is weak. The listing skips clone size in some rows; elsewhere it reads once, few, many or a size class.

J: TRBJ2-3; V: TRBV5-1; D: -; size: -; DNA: TGCGCCAGCAGCGGGGGAATCGTCCGCACAGATACGCAGTATTTT; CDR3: CASSGGIVRTDTQYF
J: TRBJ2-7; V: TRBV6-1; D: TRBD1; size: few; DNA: TGTGCCAGCAGTGAACTAAGCCGGGGACAGGGGGACTCCTACGAGCAGTACTTC; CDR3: CASSELSRGQGDSYEQYF
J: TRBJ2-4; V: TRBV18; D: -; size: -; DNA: TGTGCCAGCTCACCAGGCGTAGGCAAAAACATTCAGTACTTC; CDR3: CASSPGVGKNIQYF
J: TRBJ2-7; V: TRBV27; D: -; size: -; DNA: TGTGCCAGCAGTCCTGGTCGACCCTACGAGCAGTACTTC; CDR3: CASSPGRPYEQYF
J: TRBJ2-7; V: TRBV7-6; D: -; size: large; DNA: TGTGCCAGCAGCCCCGGGCCGAACTACGAGCAGTACTTC; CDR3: CASSPGPNYEQYF
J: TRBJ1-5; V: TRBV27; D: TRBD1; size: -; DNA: TGTGCCAGCAGTTTTATAGGGACAGGGGAAGATCAGCCCCAGCATTTT; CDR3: CASSFIGTGEDQPQHF
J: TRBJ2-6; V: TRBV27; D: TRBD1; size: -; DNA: TGTGCCAGCACCTGGACAGGGCCTACAGGCTCTGGGGCCAACGTCCTGACTTTC; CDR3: CASTWTGPTGSGANVLTF
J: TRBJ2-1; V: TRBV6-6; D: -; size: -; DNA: TGTGCCAGCAGTTACTCGAATACTAGAAAGTTCTTC; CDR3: CASSYSNTRKFF
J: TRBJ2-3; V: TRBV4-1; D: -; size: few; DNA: TGCGCCAGCAGCCTCGGTCCGGGACATATCACAGATACGCAGTATTTT; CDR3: CASSLGPGHITDTQYF
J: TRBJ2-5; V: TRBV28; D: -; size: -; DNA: TGTGCCAGCAGTTTAACAGTCCCTTCCGAGACCCAGTACTTC; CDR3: CASSLTVPSETQYF
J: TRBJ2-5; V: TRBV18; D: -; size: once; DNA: TGTGCCAGCTCACCACAGAGGGAGACCCAGTACTTC; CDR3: CASSPQRETQYF
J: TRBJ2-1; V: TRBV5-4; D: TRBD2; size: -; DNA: TGTGCCAGCAGCTCGGAAACCGGGACTAGGAGGATAAGGCAGTTCTTC; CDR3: CASSSETGTRRIRQFF
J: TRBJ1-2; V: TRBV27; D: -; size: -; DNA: TGTGCCAGCAGTTGGACAGCCAACTATGGCTACACCTTC; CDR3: CASSWTANYGYTF
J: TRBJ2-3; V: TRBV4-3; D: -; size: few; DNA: TGCGCCAGCAGCCAAGAGGGATGGGAGGAGCAGTATTTT; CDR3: CASSQEGWEEQYF
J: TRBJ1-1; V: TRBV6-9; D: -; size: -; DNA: TGTGCCAGCAGTTACAGTACAGAATACACTGAAGCTTTCTTT; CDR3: CASSYSTEYTEAFF